The 26 T cell receptor beta chains given below trace back to one sample, sequenced in a study of T cell changes during pregnancy in multiple sclerosis. Data came from immunoSEQ multiplex PCR; TCRdb stores just in-frame clones and leaves some out. The sample has roughly 100,000 clones; around 93% are singletons. This sample comprised peripheral blood, obtained after pregnancy. These receptors were taken from a female donor with multiple sclerosis, enrolled in a pregnancy study.

V is TRBV18 and J is TRBJ1-1, with TRBD1 matching 8 bases. Germline CDR1 reads KGHSH; CDR2 reads LQKENI. Trimming removed 2 bases from V and 4 bases from J; junction bases left unmatched: 15. The CDR3 has 18 residues. The CDR3 is CASSPSRTGLRSGTEAFF. For the CDR3, the DNA is TGTGCCAGCTCACCAAGTCGGACAGGGTTACGGAGTGGCACTGAAGCTTTCTTT.

The chain combines TRBV4-1 with TRBJ2-5, with 14 bases matching TRBD2. The junction had 4 bases not matched to a gene; V was cut back by 0 bases and J by 7 bases. The CDR3 loop spans 16 amino acids. Germline assignment: CDR1 MGHRA and CDR2 YSYEKL. The CDR3 protein is CASSQEGLAGAVTQYF. In DNA, the CDR3 is TGCGCCAGCAGCCAAGAGGGACTAGCGGGGGCTGTGACCCAGTACTTC.

This clone was observed once. The chain recombines TRBV6-1 with TRBJ1-2, with D possibly TRBD1 on 5 matching bases. Looked up from germline, CDR1 is MNHNS and CDR2 is SASEGT. This CDR3 contains 13 residues. V lost 7 bases, J lost 1 base, and 10 bases lay in between. The CDR3 DNA reads as TGTGCCAGCAAACTCGACAGTAACTATGGCTACACCTTC. It codes for CASKLDSNYGYTF.

This clone was seen a single time. The V call is TRBV7-2, the J call TRBJ1-1, with D tentatively TRBD1 (6 bases). V lost 2 bases, J lost 7 bases, and 14 bases lay in between. The germline CDR1 and CDR2 sequences are SGHTA and FQGNSA. The length of the CDR3 is 14 residues. CDR3 sequence reads: CASSLNIGQIEAFF. DNA of the CDR3: TGTGCCAGCAGCTTAAATATAGGACAGATTGAAGCTTTCTTT.

The CDR3 reads CAWRTEETQYF. Written as DNA, the CDR3 is TGTGCCTGGAGAACTGAAGAGACCCAGTACTTC. The rearrangement joins TRBV30 to TRBJ2-5; D is undetermined. From germline, CDR1 is GTSNPN and CDR2 SVGIG (reference sequence). Trimming stripped 3 bases from V and 3 bases from J, with 5 bases between. The CDR3 consists of 11 residues.

The J gene is TRBJ2-5, the V gene TRBV5-4, with unresolved D. The CDR3 is 14 amino acids. CDR1 SGHNT and CDR2 YYREEE come from the germline V gene (reference sequence). The ends were cut back, 4 bases at V and 2 bases at J, with 12 bases in the middle. CDR3 in amino acids: CASSPEAEQETQYF. The CDR3 DNA is TGTGCCAGCAGCCCTGAGGCCGAACAAGAGACCCAGTACTTC.

The V call is TRBV7-3, the J call TRBJ2-2, with D uncertain. The germline V gene has CDR1 SGHTA and CDR2 FQGTGA. The V end lost 3 bases, the J end lost 7 bases, and 15 bases lay between the germline ends. There are 15 residues in the CDR3. The CDR3 region is CASSFDGAVNGELFF. The CDR3 nucleotides read TGTGCCAGCAGCTTCGATGGTGCGGTGAACGGGGAGCTGTTTTTT. The whole variable domain, remainder taken from reference TRBV7-3 and TRBJ2-2, is GAGVSQTPSNKVTEKGKYVELRCDPISGHTALYWYRQSLGQGPEFLIYFQGTGAADDSGLPNDRFFAVRPEGSVSTLKIQRTERGDSAVYLCASSFDGAVNGELFFGEGSRLTVL.

V and J are TRBV6-1 and TRBJ1-2; 7 bases align to TRBD1. Looked up from germline, CDR1 is MNHNS and CDR2 is SASEGT. V lost 3 bases, J lost 1 base, and 5 bases stayed unmatched. The CDR3 is made up of 15 amino acids. The CDR3: CASSEGQSFNYGYTF. The CDR3, as DNA: TGTGCCAGCAGTGAGGGACAGAGTTTTAACTATGGCTACACCTTC.

The rearrangement links TRBV5-1 to TRBJ1-1, with 9 nucleotides matching TRBD1. CDR3 length equals 15 residues. Unmatched junction bases numbered 7, after V lost 4 bases and J lost 3 bases. Germline V lookup: CDR1 SGHRS, CDR2 YFSETQ. The CDR3 DNA follows: TGCGCCAGCAGCCCAGGGGACAGGGCGGACACTGAAGCTTTCTTT. Its translation: CASSPGDRADTEAFF.

The chain couples TRBV19 to TRBJ1-1, with 7 bases matching TRBD1. Per germline, CDR1 LNHDA and CDR2 SQIVND (reference sequence). V lost 9 bases to trimming and J lost 7 bases; unmatched junction nucleotides: 5. The CDR3 runs to 11 residues. CDR3 DNA sequence: TGTGCCAGCACACGACAGGGTGAAGCTTTCTTT. Translation gives CASTRQGEAFF.

This clone was recorded a few times. The J gene is TRBJ1-1, the V gene TRBV30; possibly TRBD1 for D (6 bases). The V end was cut by 8 bases, the J end by 0 bases, with 13 bases between. CDR1 and CDR2 from the germline V gene are GTSNPN and SVGIG (reference sequence). This CDR3 has 13 amino acids. The CDR3 is CAINTGMNTEAFF. The CDR3 region has the DNA TGTGCCATAAACACAGGGATGAACACTGAAGCTTTCTTT.

The rearrangement links TRBV7-8 to TRBJ2-7; D is possibly TRBD1 (5 bases). V was clipped by 2 bases and J by 2 bases, with 10 bases between them. Looked up from germline, CDR1 is SGHVS and CDR2 is FQNEAQ. The CDR3 covers 14 residues. CDR3 in amino acids: CASSLNPGPYEQYF. The CDR3 DNA reads as TGTGCCAGCAGCTTAAACCCAGGGCCCTACGAGCAGTACTTC.

This chain uses TRBV6-1 with TRBJ1-5; weak D call: TRBD1 (6 bases). This CDR3 has 17 residues. Per germline, CDR1 MNHNS and CDR2 SASEGT. Trimming took 0 bases from V and 1 from J, leaving 13 bases between them. The CDR3 coding sequence is TGTGCCAGCAGTGAAGCAGGAGCGGGGGCGAGCAATCAGCCCCAGCATTTT. Protein sequence: CASSEAGAGASNQPQHF.

The rearrangement links TRBV6-1 to TRBJ2-2; D is perhaps TRBD1 (5 bases). The CDR3 length is 15 residues. Germline V gene sequence: CDR1 MNHNS, CDR2 SASEGT. Trimming stripped 0 bases from V and 3 bases from J, with 8 bases between. Written as DNA, the CDR3 is TGTGCCAGCAGTGAAGCGGACACCTACACCGGGGAGCTGTTTTTT. Amino acids: CASSEADTYTGELFF.

The V call is TRBV7-7, the J call TRBJ1-5; D is undetermined. This CDR3 region has 16 residues. The V gene lost 5 bases and the J gene lost 6 bases, with 20 bases spanning the gap. Germline assignment: CDR1 SSHAT and CDR2 FNYEAQ (reference sequence). Here the CDR3 DNA reads TGTGCCAGCAGCCAAAGAGAGGGTACAGCTCCTCAGCCCCAGCATTTT. This translates into CASSQREGTAPQPQHF.

This chain uses TRBV29-1 with TRBJ2-7; a possible D gene is TRBD1 (5 bases). CDR3 length: 12 residues. V lost 6 bases and J lost 2, with 11 bases in between. The germline CDR1 and CDR2 sequences are SQVTM and ANQGSEA. This CDR3 reads CSVRAGPYEQYF. The CDR3, as DNA: TGCAGCGTGCGCGCAGGGCCCTACGAGCAGTACTTC.

The chain carries TRBV15 and TRBJ2-1, with 7 bases identical to TRBD1. CDR1 LNHNV and CDR2 YYDKDF come from the germline V gene (reference sequence). CDR3 size: 16 residues. Trimming took 3 bases from V and 4 from J; bases not matched to a gene: 9. The CDR3 DNA follows: TGTGCCACCAGCAGCGATCCGGGACAGCATTACAATGAGCAGTTCTTC. Residues: CATSSDPGQHYNEQFF.

The V gene is TRBV28, the J gene TRBJ1-2; no firm D call. The CDR3 runs 15 residues. Trimming shortened V by 5 bases and J by 8 bases, and 21 bases separated the two germline ends. Germline-derived CDR1 and CDR2 are MDHEN and SYDVKM. In DNA, the CDR3 is TGTGCCAGCAGTCCCCTTTGGGATCTTAGAGGGGGCTACACCTTC. Translation: CASSPLWDLRGGYTF.

The chain links TRBV5-6 to TRBJ1-5; weak D call: TRBD1 (6 bases). Trimming stripped 5 bases from V and 1 base from J, with 19 bases between. This CDR3 has 17 residues. The V gene's germline CDR1 is SGHDT and CDR2 YYEEEE. This chain's CDR3 is CASSLGGGWGSNQPQHF. CDR3 DNA sequence: TGTGCCAGCAGTCTTGGGGGGGGCTGGGGAAGCAATCAGCCCCAGCATTTT.

This chain connects TRBV16 to TRBJ2-7, with D tentatively TRBD2 (8 bases). The CDR3 has 19 amino acids. Germline lookup yields CDR1 KGHSY and CDR2 FQNENV. With 8 bases removed from V and 2 bases from J, the gap between germline ends came to 31 bases. As DNA, the CDR3 is TGTGCCAGCCGAGCCTGGGGACAGATTAGCGGGACCGTCCCCTACGAGCAGTACTTC. Translated, it gives CASRAWGQISGTVPYEQYF.

This clone appeared a single time. V is TRBV9 and J is TRBJ1-6; D is possibly TRBD1 (5 bases). The ends were cut back, 0 bases at V and 6 bases at J, with 7 bases in the middle. The CDR3 contains 14 residues. Germline loops: CDR1 SGDLS, CDR2 YYNGEE. CDR3 DNA: TGTGCCAGCAGCGTAGACAGGAGTAATTCACCCCTCCACTTT. It is translated as CASSVDRSNSPLHF. The full variable domain, completed using reference TRBV9 and TRBJ1-6, is DSGVTQTPKHLITATGQRVTLRCSPRSGDLSVYWYQQSLDQGLQFLIQYYNGEERAKGNILERFSAQQFPDLHSELNLSSLELGDSALYFCASSVDRSNSPLHFGNGTRLTVT.

V gene TRBV6-1 combines with J gene TRBJ2-3, with TRBD1 identical over 9 bases. Germline values: CDR1 MNHNS, CDR2 SASEGT. Unmatched junction bases numbered 8, after V lost 6 bases and J lost 7 bases. The CDR3 extends over 14 amino acids. Written as DNA, the CDR3 is TGTGCCAGCAGGACAGGGGGTGATACGAATACGCAGTATTTT. It encodes CASRTGGDTNTQYF.

This chain links TRBV18 with TRBJ2-7; 9 bases are a match to TRBD1. V shed 5 bases and J 2 bases; nucleotides not matched to a gene: 7. The CDR3 has 15 amino acids. Germline V gene data show CDR1 as KGHSH and CDR2 as LQKENI. Here the CDR3 reads CASSLGDRETYEQYF. DNA for the CDR3: TGTGCCAGCTCATTAGGGGACAGGGAAACCTACGAGCAGTACTTC.

This clone was detected only once. The chain couples TRBV10-3 to TRBJ2-3, with TRBD2 identical over 14 bases. V gave up 4 bases and J gave up 6 bases; unmatched junction bases: 6. The length of the CDR3 is 16 residues. The germline V gene encodes CDR1 ENHRY and CDR2 SYGVKD. DNA of the CDR3: TGTGCCATCAGTGGGGGGACTAGCGGGGGCGGGGATACGCAGTATTTT. Translating it yields CAISGGTSGGGDTQYF.

The gene calls are TRBV9 and TRBJ2-7; the match to TRBD1 covers 10 bases. J gave up 5 bases and V 4 bases, and 9 bases lay outside the gene matches. Germline CDR1 SGDLS, CDR2 YYNGEE. This CDR3 contains 15 residues. The CDR3 reads CASSSRGDRGHEQYF. CDR3 nucleotide sequence: TGTGCCAGCAGCTCACGGGGGGACAGGGGCCACGAGCAGTACTTC.

The chain is built from TRBV28 and TRBJ1-1; D uncertain. Trimming took 3 bases from V and 0 from J, leaving 11 bases between them. Germline assignment: CDR1 MDHEN and CDR2 SYDVKM. This CDR3 spans 15 amino acids. CDR3 bases: TGTGCCAGCAGTTTCGGTGGCAGGCTGAACACTGAAGCTTTCTTT. The encoded protein is CASSFGGRLNTEAFF.